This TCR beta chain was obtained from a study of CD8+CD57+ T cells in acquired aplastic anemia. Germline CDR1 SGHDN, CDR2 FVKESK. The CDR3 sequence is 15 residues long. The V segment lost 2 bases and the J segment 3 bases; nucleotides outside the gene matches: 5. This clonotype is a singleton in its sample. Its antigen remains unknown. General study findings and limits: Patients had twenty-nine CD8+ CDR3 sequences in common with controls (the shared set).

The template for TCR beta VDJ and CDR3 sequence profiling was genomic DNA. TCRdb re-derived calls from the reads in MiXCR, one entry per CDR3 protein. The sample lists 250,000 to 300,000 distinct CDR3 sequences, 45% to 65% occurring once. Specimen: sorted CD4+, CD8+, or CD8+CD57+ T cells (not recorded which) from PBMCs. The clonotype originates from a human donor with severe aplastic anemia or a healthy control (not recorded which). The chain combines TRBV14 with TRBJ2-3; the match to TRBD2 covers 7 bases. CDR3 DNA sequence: TGTGCCAGCAGCCAAACGCGACTAGCAACAGATACGCAGTATTTT. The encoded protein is CASSQTRLATDTQYF. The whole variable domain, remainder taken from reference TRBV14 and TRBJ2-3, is EAGVTQFPSHSVIEKGQTVTLRCDPISGHDNLYWYRRVMGKEIKFLLHFVKESKQDESGMPNNRFLAERTGGTYSTLKVQPAELEDSGVYFCASSQTRLATDTQYFGPGTRLTVL.